These T cell receptor beta chains were read from a single sample in a study of T cells in Graves' hyperthyroidism and ophthalmopathy. TCRdb passed the multiplex PCR reads through MiXCR, listing each CDR3 protein once. The sample includes approximately 330,000 distinct CDR3 sequences, roughly 23% of them seen just once. The sequenced sample consisted of blood. Receptors originate from a woman aged 45 to 65 with Graves' hyperthyroidism. The CDR3 runs from the conserved cysteine through the conserved F or W. A D gene is named only where the DNA matches it firmly.

v_gene: TRBV7-9
j_gene: TRBJ2-7
d_gene: TRBD2
CDR3aa: CASSPPLAGGPASEQYF

v_gene: TRBV2
j_gene: TRBJ2-5
d_gene: NA
CDR3aa: CASSMGPQETQYF

v_gene: TRBV24-1
j_gene: TRBJ1-5
d_gene: NA
CDR3aa: CATSRDGSNQPQHF

v_gene: TRBV27
j_gene: TRBJ1-3
d_gene: NA
CDR3aa: CASTTGVGNTIYF

v_gene: TRBV29-1
j_gene: TRBJ1-1
d_gene: NA
CDR3aa: CSVEDPGSGYTEAFF

v_gene: TRBV24-1
j_gene: TRBJ1-5
d_gene: NA
CDR3aa: CATSGGQGYQPQHF

v_gene: TRBV27
j_gene: TRBJ2-7
d_gene: NA
CDR3aa: CASRGGLYEQYF

v_gene: TRBV5-1
j_gene: TRBJ2-7
d_gene: NA
CDR3aa: CASRTRDIPSGPYEQYF

v_gene: TRBV20-1
j_gene: TRBJ2-5
d_gene: NA
CDR3aa: CSASSLEVGTQYF

v_gene: TRBV19
j_gene: TRBJ2-3
d_gene: TRBD2
CDR3aa: CASSIEIAGLATDTQYF

v_gene: TRBV7-9
j_gene: TRBJ2-5
d_gene: TRBD2
CDR3aa: CASRIAGGQETQYF

v_gene: TRBV28
j_gene: TRBJ2-3
d_gene: NA
CDR3aa: CASSSRSRSDTQYF

v_gene: TRBV12-3/TRBV12-4
j_gene: TRBJ2-5
d_gene: NA
CDR3aa: CASSFAARETQYF

v_gene: TRBV20-1
j_gene: TRBJ2-1
d_gene: NA
CDR3aa: CSATIKKGSNEQFF

v_gene: TRBV9
j_gene: TRBJ1-5
d_gene: NA
CDR3aa: CASSLSGALNQPQHF

v_gene: TRBV13
j_gene: TRBJ1-2
d_gene: TRBD1
CDR3aa: CASSTGTGANYGYTF

v_gene: TRBV6-1
j_gene: TRBJ2-1
d_gene: NA
CDR3aa: CASRRPYSYNEQFF

v_gene: TRBV2
j_gene: TRBJ2-1
d_gene: NA
CDR3aa: CASSSQGRGIYNEQFF

v_gene: TRBV7-7
j_gene: TRBJ2-5
d_gene: NA
CDR3aa: CASSLDWRVETQYF

v_gene: TRBV2
j_gene: TRBJ1-4
d_gene: NA
CDR3aa: CASSERGVAEKLFF

v_gene: TRBV28
j_gene: TRBJ2-7
d_gene: NA
CDR3aa: CASSLSFPPHEQYF

v_gene: TRBV24-1
j_gene: TRBJ2-5
d_gene: TRBD1
CDR3aa: CATSDSPGTAQETQYF

v_gene: TRBV6-1
j_gene: TRBJ1-5
d_gene: NA
CDR3aa: CASGLRREGNQPQHF

v_gene: TRBV28
j_gene: TRBJ1-2
d_gene: NA
CDR3aa: CASSPPGPSAIDGYTF

v_gene: TRBV7-3
j_gene: TRBJ2-7
d_gene: TRBD1
CDR3aa: CASSSGQGNEQYF

v_gene: TRBV11-2
j_gene: TRBJ2-5
d_gene: TRBD2
CDR3aa: CASSFGTSGRVETQYF

v_gene: TRBV7-6
j_gene: TRBJ2-2
d_gene: NA
CDR3aa: CASSYSTANTGELFF

v_gene: TRBV9
j_gene: TRBJ2-4
d_gene: TRBD1
CDR3aa: CASSPGQSKNIQYF

v_gene: TRBV28
j_gene: TRBJ2-1
d_gene: TRBD2
CDR3aa: CASSGETSGRAYNEQFF

v_gene: TRBV28
j_gene: TRBJ2-7
d_gene: TRBD2
CDR3aa: CASSPLTSGRGHSYEQYF

v_gene: TRBV30
j_gene: TRBJ1-2
d_gene: NA
CDR3aa: CAGDAYYGYTF

v_gene: TRBV20-1
j_gene: TRBJ2-1
d_gene: TRBD2
CDR3aa: CSVQHGGGSSVNEQFF

v_gene: TRBV20-1
j_gene: TRBJ2-7
d_gene: NA
CDR3aa: CSATPAASLEQYF

v_gene: TRBV13
j_gene: TRBJ2-2
d_gene: NA
CDR3aa: CASTRYSNTGELFF

v_gene: TRBV24-1
j_gene: TRBJ1-1
d_gene: NA
CDR3aa: CATSDSNRQNTEAFF

v_gene: TRBV27
j_gene: TRBJ2-1
d_gene: TRBD2
CDR3aa: CASSWGLAGGWYNEQFF

v_gene: TRBV12-3/TRBV12-4
j_gene: TRBJ2-4
d_gene: NA
CDR3aa: CASSFEGRNIQYF

v_gene: TRBV20-1
j_gene: TRBJ1-1
d_gene: NA
CDR3aa: CSARDLSGDTEAFF

v_gene: TRBV30
j_gene: TRBJ1-1
d_gene: TRBD1
CDR3aa: CAGQDRGLAFF

v_gene: TRBV7-3
j_gene: TRBJ2-2
d_gene: TRBD1
CDR3aa: CASSLADRAGTGELFF